This TCR beta chain was observed in a study of cytomegalovirus exposure and HLA in healthy donors. Study-level results: The study flagged fewer than 200 TCR beta chains as cytomegalovirus-associated.

CDR3 length: 13 residues. Germline CDR1 and CDR2: MDHEN and SYDVKM. Losses at the gene ends were 6 bases for V and 1 base for J; bases not matched to a gene: 1. This PCR relied on a set of 60 Vbeta primers and 13 Jbeta primers. Method: immunoSEQ multiplex PCR; TCRdb's copy keeps in-frame clones and lacks some. Among about 120,000 clones listed, around 80% were seen once. In regard to this clone: Its antigen is unidentified.

This receptor was identified in a human donor in good health. The chain is built from TRBV28 and TRBJ2-5; 8 nucleotides line up with TRBD1. The sample comprised PBMCs. CDR3 residues: CASRQGGQETQYF. As DNA, the CDR3 is TGTGCCAGCAGACAGGGGGGCCAAGAGACCCAGTACTTC.